This T cell receptor (beta chain) was recorded in a study of PD-1 blockade in classical Hodgkin lymphoma. Overall study results and limits: Complete responders possessed baseline diversity comparable to newly diagnosed patients. No one has yet defined what causes the repertoire differences, which may be disease activity or prior therapy. Researchers reported that CD4+ TCR diversity, though not CD8+, rose significantly by C4D1.

Some clones are missing from TCRdb's copy, which holds only in-frame ones; the method was immunoSEQ multiplex PCR. The sample lists tens of thousands of clones; over 75% were seen once. Stated time point: cycle 4 day 1 (C4D1), after more than 5 weeks of nivolumab. After autologous stem cell transplantation all patients relapsed, and prior brentuximab vedotin exposure differed between cohorts. A word on this clone: Its antigen remains unknown.

The V and J ends lost 4 bases and 5 bases, in that order; junction bases with no gene match: 0. This CDR3 contains 14 residues. Germline-derived CDR1 and CDR2 are MDHEN and SYDVKM. The rearrangement uses TRBV28 and TRBJ1-6; 9 bases are a match to TRBD1. This TCR was sampled from a human donor with classical Hodgkin lymphoma. Sample: peripheral blood mononuclear cells (PBMCs), taken before the fourth cycle of nivolumab. The CDR3 spells CASSWTGDNSPLHF. In nucleotides, the CDR3 is TGTGCCAGCAGTTGGACAGGGGATAATTCACCCCTCCACTTT.